These T cell receptor beta chains were read from a single sample in a study of blood T cell repertoires in COVID-19. Clones were sequenced by immunoSEQ multiplex PCR, and TCRdb holds only the in-frame ones, with some missing. The table lists approximately 250,000 clones, around 83% of them singletons. Source material: peripheral blood. These receptors were taken from a woman in her 40s who had recovered from COVID-19. Each CDR3 is given with its conserved first and last residue. D genes are given only for firm matches. Size tells how often a clone was seen (once, few, many) or the class of an expanded clone, and some rows leave it out.

j_call | d_call | v_call | cdr3_length | clone_size | cdr3_nt | cdr3_aa
TRBJ2-5 | TRBD1 | TRBV7-9 | 14 | NA | TGTGCCAGCAGCCCGACAGGGCGCGGGGAGACCCAGTACTTC | CASSPTGRGETQYF
TRBJ2-1 | TRBD2 | TRBV7-8 | 15 | NA | TGTGCCAGCAGGTTTCGGCGGGGGGGCAGGAATGAGCAGTTCTTC | CASRFRRGGRNEQFF
TRBJ2-3 | NA | TRBV4-3 | 14 | NA | TGCGCCAGCAGCCAAAATCCCGAGGGAGATACGCAGTATTTT | CASSQNPEGDTQYF
TRBJ1-5 | NA | TRBV19 | 13 | NA | TGTGCCAGTAGTATTGGGGGGGGTCAGCCCCAGCATTTT | CASSIGGGQPQHF
TRBJ2-5 | NA | TRBV27 | 13 | NA | TGTGCCAGCAGTCCGGGATTCCAAGAGACCCAGTACTTC | CASSPGFQETQYF
TRBJ2-2 | NA | TRBV7-9 | 12 | NA | TGTGCCAGCAGCTCATTTCAGGGGGAGCTGTTTTTT | CASSSFQGELFF
TRBJ1-2 | NA | TRBV6-5 | 15 | NA | TGTGCCAGCAGTTACTGGGCCCCGGCTAACTATGGCTACACCTTC | CASSYWAPANYGYTF
TRBJ1-1 | TRBD1 | TRBV18 | 12 | NA | TGTGCCAGCTCAAGAGACAGGGTTGAAGCTTTCTTT | CASSRDRVEAFF
TRBJ1-3 | NA | TRBV30 | 13 | NA | TGTGCCTGGAGCGTCGGGGGTGGAAACACCATATATTTT | CAWSVGGGNTIYF
TRBJ2-1 | TRBD1 | TRBV18 | 14 | NA | TGTGCCAGCTCGAGGGACAGGGAGTACAATGAGCAGTTCTTC | CASSRDREYNEQFF
TRBJ2-1 | NA | TRBV4-3 | 16 | few | TGCGCCAGCAGCCAAGGGGGGCAGGGCACCTACAATGAGCAGTTCTTC | CASSQGGQGTYNEQFF
TRBJ1-5 | NA | TRBV19 | 13 | NA | TGTGCCAGTAGCAACAGCCTCAATCAGCCCCAGCATTTT | CASSNSLNQPQHF
TRBJ1-2 | NA | TRBV7-2 | 13 | NA | TGTGCCAGCACCCGGCAGGGGATCTATGGCTACACCTTC | CASTRQGIYGYTF
TRBJ1-2 | NA | TRBV3-1/TRBV3-2 | 16 | once | TGTGCCAGCAGCCAACAGGGATGGGGGGGTAACTATGGCTACACCTTC | CASSQQGWGGNYGYTF
TRBJ1-5 | NA | TRBV2 | 17 | NA | TGTGCCAGCAGTGAAGCGCTTAGGATTACAACGGGTCAGCCCCAGCATTTT | CASSEALRITTGQPQHF
TRBJ1-3 | NA | TRBV4-3 | 15 | NA | TGCGCCAGCAGCCAGACTGATAGTTCTGGAAACACCATATATTTT | CASSQTDSSGNTIYF
TRBJ2-4 | NA | TRBV28 | 15 | once | TGTGCCAGCAGCGCAAGGGGCGAGACCAAAAACATTCAGTACTTC | CASSARGETKNIQYF
TRBJ1-5 | NA | TRBV19 | 17 | NA | TGTGCCAGTAGATCGAGACAGTTTCCGGGCTCTAGTCAGCCCCAGCATTTT | CASRSRQFPGSSQPQHF
TRBJ2-3 | NA | TRBV5-1 | 14 | NA | TGCGCCAGCAGCTTGGGGTGGCAGACAGATACGCAGTATTTT | CASSLGWQTDTQYF
TRBJ2-7 | TRBD1 | TRBV2 | 15 | NA | TGTGCCAGCAGTGACCCGGGACAGGGGGCCTGGGTGCAGTACTTC | CASSDPGQGAWVQYF
TRBJ1-1 | NA | TRBV6-1 | 14 | NA | TGTGCCAGCAGTGAAATAGACAGGAACACTGAAGCTTTCTTT | CASSEIDRNTEAFF
TRBJ1-2 | TRBD1 | TRBV11-3 | 13 | once | TGTGCCAGCAGCTATGACAGGGGCTATGGCTACACCTTC | CASSYDRGYGYTF
TRBJ1-5 | NA | TRBV6-5 | 14 | NA | TGTGCCAGCACCGGACCGGACAATAATCAGCCCCAGCATTTT | CASTGPDNNQPQHF
TRBJ1-2 | TRBD1 | TRBV6-2/TRBV6-3 | 15 | NA | TGTGCCAGCAGTTCCCTCGGGACAGGATTCTATGGCTACACCTTC | CASSSLGTGFYGYTF
TRBJ2-6 | TRBD1 | TRBV24-1 | 15 | NA | TGTGCCACCAGCTCGGGACAGGCTGGGGCCAACGTCCTGACTTTC | CATSSGQAGANVLTF
TRBJ1-2 | TRBD1 | TRBV27 | 14 | once | TGTGCCAGCAGTTCGACAGGGATTAACTATGGCTACACCTTC | CASSSTGINYGYTF
TRBJ1-1 | TRBD1 | TRBV7-2 | 16 | NA | TGTGCCAGCAGGACATCAGGGGGCAAAAGTAACACTGAAGCTTTCTTT | CASRTSGGKSNTEAFF
TRBJ2-6 | NA | TRBV2 | 15 | NA | TGTGCCAGCAGTTTGGGAGCCTCTGGGGCCAACGTCCTGACTTTC | CASSLGASGANVLTF
TRBJ2-3 | TRBD2 | TRBV6-2/TRBV6-3 | 16 | NA | TGTGCCAGCAGCCGGCCGACTAGCGGGGGGGCTAATACGCAGTATTTT | CASSRPTSGGANTQYF
TRBJ2-7 | NA | TRBV5-6 | 15 | NA | TGTGCCAGCAGCTTGTTGCGGGGCGCGTCCTACGAGCAGTACTTC | CASSLLRGASYEQYF
TRBJ1-4 | TRBD1 | TRBV12-3/TRBV12-4 | 11 | NA | TGTGCCAGCAGTTTTGGGACAGGGCTGTTTTTT | CASSFGTGLFF
TRBJ1-1 | TRBD1 | TRBV28 | 14 | NA | TGTGCCAGCAGTTTGACAGGGAGAAACACTGAAGCTTTCTTT | CASSLTGRNTEAFF
TRBJ2-1 | NA | TRBV3-1/TRBV3-2 | 13 | once | TGTGCCAGCAGCCAAGACTCGGTGGTTGAGCAGTTCTTC | CASSQDSVVEQFF
TRBJ2-3 | NA | TRBV28 | 16 | NA | TGTGCCAGCAGTTCCCCCCGGGGGACTAGCACAGATACGCAGTATTTT | CASSSPRGTSTDTQYF
TRBJ2-7 | TRBD1 | TRBV30 | 14 | NA | TGTGCCTGGAGTGTTGGACAGGGGGCCCTCGAGCAGTACTTC | CAWSVGQGALEQYF
TRBJ2-2 | TRBD1 | TRBV3-1/TRBV3-2 | 16 | once | TGTGCCAGCAGCCAAGGACAGGGGGCAGTCACCGGGGAGCTGTTTTTT | CASSQGQGAVTGELFF
TRBJ2-1 | TRBD2 | TRBV3-1/TRBV3-2 | 16 | NA | TGTGCCAGCAGCCAAGTAAGCGGGGGTGACTACAATGAGCAGTTCTTC | CASSQVSGGDYNEQFF
TRBJ2-2 | NA | TRBV9 | 13 | NA | TGTGCCAGCAGCGTATATCTCACCGGGGAGCTGTTTTTT | CASSVYLTGELFF
TRBJ1-2 | TRBD1 | TRBV12-3/TRBV12-4 | 13 | NA | TGTGCCAGCAGTCAAACAGGGGATGATGGCTACACCTTC | CASSQTGDDGYTF
TRBJ1-1 | NA | TRBV12-2 | 18 | NA | TGTGCAAGTCGCCTGAACGGACAGTTAAAGATTATGAACACTGAAGCTTTCTTT | CASRLNGQLKIMNTEAFF
TRBJ2-7 | TRBD1 | TRBV3-1/TRBV3-2 | 15 | NA | TGTGCCAGCAGCCACACAGGGGGTCATGCCTACGAGCAGTACTTC | CASSHTGGHAYEQYF
TRBJ2-1 | TRBD2 | TRBV4-1 | 18 | NA | TGCGCCAGCAGCCAAGATTGGACTAGCGGGGGGCGGGGTGGTGAGCAGTTCTTC | CASSQDWTSGGRGGEQFF
TRBJ1-2 | TRBD1 | TRBV24-1 | 14 | NA | TGTGCCACCAGTGATTTGGGACAGGCCTATGGCTACACCTTC | CATSDLGQAYGYTF
TRBJ2-3 | TRBD1 | TRBV13 | 14 | NA | TGTGCCAGCAGCAGAGGACAGGGAACAGATACGCAGTATTTT | CASSRGQGTDTQYF
TRBJ2-6 | NA | TRBV5-1 | 18 | once | TGCGCCAGCAGCCTCCCACAGGGAGGGGACTCTGGGGCCAACGTCCTGACTTTC | CASSLPQGGDSGANVLTF